One sample yielded the 2 T cell receptor beta chains listed below, sequenced in a study of blood T cell repertoires in COVID-19. Libraries were prepared by immunoSEQ multiplex PCR; TCRdb keeps only in-frame clonotypes and omits some of them. The table has 97,000 or so clones, roughly 86% seen once; the top ten hold just under 10%. Sequenced sample: peripheral blood. The source is a man aged 35-49 years with active or convalescent COVID-19.

The chain combines TRBV29-1 with TRBJ2-3; 11 bases align to TRBD2. This CDR3 region has 17 residues. V lost 2 bases, J lost 4 bases, and 11 bases stayed unmatched. Germline V gives CDR1 SQVTM, CDR2 ANQGSEA. The CDR3 bases are TGCAGCGTTGAAAAGGGTATGACTAGCGGGGTTTCAGATACGCAGTATTTT. Translated, it gives CSVEKGMTSGVSDTQYF.

CDR3 nucleotides: TGTGCCAGCAGCTTGGCGGGGGGGGTTACGAACTATGGCTACACCTTC. This sequence encodes CASSLAGGVTNYGYTF. The rearrangement uses TRBV7-2 and TRBJ1-2, with D perhaps matching TRBD1 (5 bases). Germline values: CDR1 SGHTA, CDR2 FQGNSA. The CDR3 contains 16 residues. Trimming pared 3 bases from V and 2 bases from J, leaving 16 bases between.